One sample yielded the 25 T cell receptor beta chains listed below, sequenced in a study of T cell responses to AZD1222 COVID-19 vaccine. Only in-frame clones appear in the TCRdb table, and some are missing; sequencing was by immunoSEQ multiplex PCR. The sample contains about 140,000 clones, about nine tenths of which appear only once. The sample in question was peripheral blood, obtained on day 0 of AZD1222 vaccination. All receptors come from an adult in good health.

The rearrangement links TRBV30 to TRBJ1-2; a weak D match, TRBD1 (5 bases). CDR3 length: 13 residues. Trimming took 4 bases from V and 6 from J, leaving 15 bases between them. Per the germline V gene, CDR1 is GTSNPN and CDR2 is SVGIG (reference sequence). CDR3 in amino acids: CAWKGFQGHGYTF. CDR3 nucleotides: TGTGCCTGGAAAGGGTTTCAGGGTCATGGCTACACCTTC.

The chain has TRBV7-6 and TRBJ1-5, with D possibly matching TRBD1 (6 bases). This CDR3 spans 14 amino acids. V lost 1 base and J lost 4, with 8 bases in between. Germline lookup yields CDR1 SGHVS and CDR2 FNYEAQ. CDR3 protein: CASSLGRGNQPQHF. DNA for the CDR3: TGTGCCAGCAGCTTAGGAAGGGGGAATCAGCCCCAGCATTTT.

The V and J genes are TRBV25-1 and TRBJ2-3, with D tentatively TRBD2 (6 bases). Germline V CDR1 and CDR2: MGHDK, SYGVNS. Trimming stripped 5 bases from V and 7 bases from J, with 16 bases between. This CDR3 is 14 amino acids long. The CDR3 here is CASSLGTPGNTQYF. The CDR3 nucleotides are TGTGCCAGCAGTCTCGGGACTCCAGGCAATACGCAGTATTTT.

This rearrangement joins TRBV4-1 to TRBJ1-2; no firm D call. Per the germline V gene, CDR1 is MGHRA and CDR2 is YSYEKL. The ends were cut back, 0 bases at V and 3 bases at J, with 11 bases in the middle. CDR3 length: 15 residues. The DNA of the CDR3 is TGCGCCAGCAGCCAAGATGGAGGCGGAGACTATGGCTACACCTTC. Amino acid sequence: CASSQDGGGDYGYTF.

The rearrangement links TRBV11-3 to TRBJ2-4; TRBD1 agrees at 8 bases. CDR3 size: 17 residues. Germline CDR1 SGHNT, CDR2 YENEEA. V shed 5 bases, J shed 0 bases, and the junction held 9 bases outside the gene matches. As DNA, the CDR3 is TGTGCCAGCAGCCACATACGACAGGGGCTAGCCAAAAACATTCAGTACTTC. The encoded protein is CASSHIRQGLAKNIQYF.

V usage is TRBV7-9 and J usage is TRBJ2-1; the D gene is possibly TRBD2 (6 bases). Deletions cut 5 bases from V and 6 bases from J, with 17 bases between. CDR3 length: 15 amino acids. Germline assignment: CDR1 SEHNR and CDR2 FQNEAQ (reference sequence). The chain's CDR3 is CASSPQSGGPNEQFF. The CDR3 bases are TGTGCCAGCAGCCCGCAGTCCGGAGGGCCCAATGAGCAGTTCTTC.

The chain links TRBV10-3 to TRBJ1-6; 12 nucleotides agree with TRBD1. Germline V gene sequence: CDR1 ENHRY, CDR2 SYGVKD. V gave up 0 bases and J gave up 10 bases; unmatched junction bases: 10. This CDR3 has 18 amino acids. The CDR3 here is CAISESMGQGALASPLHF. DNA for the CDR3: TGTGCCATCAGTGAGTCGATGGGACAGGGGGCGCTTGCCTCACCCCTCCACTTT.

The chain couples TRBV7-2 to TRBJ1-4, with 7 bases matching TRBD1. Germline values: CDR1 SGHTA, CDR2 FQGNSA. Trimming took 6 bases from V and 5 from J; bases not matched to a gene: 6. This CDR3 region has 14 residues. CDR3 DNA: TGTGCCAGCAGTATGGACAGGTGGAATGAAAAACTGTTTTTT. Translation gives CASSMDRWNEKLFF.

The chain links TRBV3-1 (or the pseudogene TRBV3-2) to TRBJ2-5; TRBD2 agrees at 13 bases. CDR3 length equals 18 residues. Germline assignment: CDR1 LGHDT and CDR2 YNNKEL (reference sequence). Trimming at V came to 4 bases and at J to 5 bases, leaving 13 bases not matched to a gene. Here the CDR3 reads CASSRLGLAGDPYETQYF. The CDR3 DNA reads as TGTGCCAGCAGCCGCCTCGGACTAGCGGGAGATCCTTATGAGACCCAGTACTTC.

V gene TRBV3-1 (or the pseudogene TRBV3-2) combines with J gene TRBJ1-2; possibly TRBD1 for D (6 bases). In germline, CDR1 is LGHDT, CDR2 YNNKEL (reference sequence). Trimming cost V 4 bases and J 2 bases, with 14 bases left between them. There are 15 residues in the CDR3. Here the CDR3 DNA reads TGTGCCAGCAGCCGGAGCCGGGGGCGCAACTATGGCTACACCTTC. Its translation is CASSRSRGRNYGYTF.

A single count supports this clone. The genes are TRBV7-2 and TRBJ1-4, with 10 bases lining up with TRBD1. The CDR3 sequence is 15 residues long. The germline V gene encodes CDR1 SGHTA and CDR2 FQGNSA. Trimming cost V 3 bases and J 8 bases; bases outside gene matches: 6. The CDR3 DNA reads as TGTGCCAGCAGCTTGACGGGACAGGGGAACGAAAAACTGTTTTTT. Translation gives CASSLTGQGNEKLFF.

The chain employs TRBV15 and TRBJ2-5, with D maybe TRBD1 (6 bases). This CDR3 has 14 residues. Germline V gene sequence: CDR1 LNHNV, CDR2 YYDKDF (reference sequence). The V end was cut by 6 bases, the J end by 6 bases, with 17 bases between. CDR3: CATRNWGREKTQYF. DNA of the CDR3: TGTGCCACCAGGAACTGGGGGCGCGAAAAGACCCAGTACTTC.

CDR3 loop: CASTHPQGIYGYTF. DNA for the CDR3: TGTGCCAGCACCCACCCACAGGGGATCTATGGCTACACCTTC. The chain carries TRBV21-1 and TRBJ1-2; the D call in the table, TRBD1, was not verified against the DNA. TRBV21-1 is listed as a pseudogene. The CDR3 spans 14 residues.

The rearrangement links TRBV11-3 to TRBJ2-3, with unresolved D. V lost 0 bases to trimming and J lost 3 bases, with 10 bases between them. Germline V gene lookup returns CDR1 SGHNT and CDR2 YENEEA. The CDR3 consists of 15 residues. The CDR3 is CASSLDRRVTDTQYF. CDR3 nucleotides: TGTGCCAGCAGCTTAGATCGTAGAGTGACAGATACGCAGTATTTT.

This chain uses TRBV3-1 (or the pseudogene TRBV3-2) with TRBJ2-4; 7 positions agree with TRBD2. V gave up 4 bases and J gave up 7 bases; unmatched junction bases: 10. CDR1 is LGHDT, CDR2 YNNKEL, per germline (reference sequence). The CDR3 length is 15 residues. The CDR3, as DNA: TGTGCCAGCAGCCTTTCGTGGGGGGGGAGTAACATTCAGTACTTC. Amino acids: CASSLSWGGSNIQYF.

This clone is a singleton in its sample. The gene calls are TRBV5-4 and TRBJ2-1, with TRBD1 identical over 10 bases. V gave up 4 bases and J gave up 4 bases; unmatched junction bases: 5. CDR1 and CDR2 from the germline V gene are SGHNT and YYREEE (reference sequence). The CDR3 runs to 15 residues. CDR3 DNA: TGTGCCAGCAGCCAGGACAGGGGGATATACAATGAGCAGTTCTTC. Translation: CASSQDRGIYNEQFF.

The genes are TRBV12-3 or TRBV12-4 and TRBJ1-5; unclear D gene. Trimming left V 5 bases short and J 4 bases short, with 9 bases between. The CDR3 consists of 13 residues. DNA for the CDR3: TGTGCCAGCAGTGACTTCTCAAATCAGCCCCAGCATTTT. Encoded protein: CASSDFSNQPQHF.

The J gene is TRBJ2-7, the V gene TRBV6-5; D is perhaps TRBD1 (6 bases). V was shortened by 6 bases and J by 7 bases, with 13 bases between the two germline ends. Germline CDR1 and CDR2: MNHEY and SVGAGI. The CDR3 is 12 residues long. CDR3 in amino acids: CASSRSGAEQYF. In DNA form, the CDR3 reads TGTGCCAGCAGCCGCTCAGGGGCGGAGCAGTACTTC.

This chain connects TRBV5-1 to TRBJ1-6; D not resolved. Germline V gene sequence: CDR1 SGHRS, CDR2 YFSETQ. The CDR3 extends over 15 amino acids. Deletions cut 0 bases from V and 5 bases from J, with 9 bases between. CDR3 sequence reads: CASSLGGRNNSPLHF. In DNA, the CDR3 is TGCGCCAGCAGCTTGGGTGGCAGGAATAATTCACCCCTCCACTTT.

The chain is built from TRBV4-3 and TRBJ2-6, with a tentative D call TRBD1 (5 bases). The ends were cut back, 0 bases at V and 4 bases at J, with 10 bases in the middle. CDR1 is LGHNA and CDR2 is YSLEER in the germline V gene. The CDR3 spans 16 residues. CDR3 in DNA: TGCGCCAGCAGCCAAGATAGGGGCGCCGGGGCCAACGTCCTGACTTTC. Translated, it gives CASSQDRGAGANVLTF.

This chain connects TRBV11-3 to TRBJ2-7, with D perhaps matching TRBD1 (5 bases). The CDR3 totals 13 residues. The germline V gene has CDR1 SGHNT and CDR2 YENEEA. V shed 5 bases and J shed 3 bases, with 11 bases lying between them. CDR3 residues: CASSPKTDYEQYF. Written as DNA, the CDR3 is TGTGCCAGCAGCCCAAAGACAGACTACGAGCAGTACTTC.

The gene calls are TRBV5-6 and TRBJ2-2, with a weak D call TRBD1 (6 bases). The CDR3 runs 11 residues. The V end lost 4 bases, the J end lost 9 bases, and 7 bases lay between the germline ends. Per germline, CDR1 SGHDT and CDR2 YYEEEE. CDR3 protein: CASSRDRELFF. In DNA, the CDR3 is TGTGCCAGCAGCCGGGACAGGGAGCTGTTTTTT.

The CDR3 DNA follows: TGTGCCTGGAGTGTACTGGGTGAAAAACTGTTTTTT. As protein: CAWSVLGEKLFF. V usage is TRBV30 and J usage is TRBJ1-4, with no clear D. The CDR3 is 12 residues long. Trimming took 0 bases from V and 7 from J, leaving 6 bases between them. The germline V gene has CDR1 GTSNPN and CDR2 SVGIG (reference sequence).

The chain has TRBV10-3 and TRBJ2-7; 7 positions match TRBD2. The trim removed 0 bases at V and 1 base at J, leaving 15 bases unmatched. CDR3 length equals 19 residues. The V gene's germline CDR1 is ENHRY and CDR2 SYGVKD. CDR3 bases: TGTGCCATCAGTGAGTCGGGGATGAACTTGAGACTAGCATCCTACGAGCAGTACTTC. Translation gives CAISESGMNLRLASYEQYF.

The chain joins TRBV6-5 to TRBJ1-6; tentative D call: TRBD1 (5 bases). This CDR3 comprises 14 residues. Trimming took off 6 bases at V and 6 bases at J, with 12 bases between the two ends. Germline V CDR1 and CDR2: MNHEY, SVGAGI. The CDR3 is CASRKTVSNSPLHF. The DNA of the CDR3 is TGTGCCAGCAGGAAGACAGTTTCTAATTCACCCCTCCACTTT.